This T cell receptor beta chain was documented in a study of T cells after yellow fever vaccination. V dropped 6 bases and J dropped 5; count of bases not matched to a gene: 8. The CDR3 loop spans 14 amino acids. The V gene's germline CDR1 is MDHEN and CDR2 SYDVKM. TCRdb reanalysed the 5' RACE reads using MiXCR and keeps one entry per CDR3 protein. There are some 300,000 distinct CDR3 sequences in the sample; approximately 10% occur only once, and around 3.4% lies in the top ten. Whole-study findings and limits: Post-booster repertoires contained most primary-vaccination clones again (about 95% CD4, about 90% CD8).

This clonotype has only a few counts. Its antigen is not known. Sequenced here: CD4+ T cells sorted from PBMCs, sampled 5 days after the yellow fever booster vaccination. This receptor was obtained from a man between 18 and 29 years old who received the YFV17D yellow fever vaccine. V is TRBV28 and J is TRBJ1-1, with 8 bases that match TRBD1. CDR3 residues: CASREPTGDTEAFF. For the CDR3, the DNA is TGTGCCAGCAGGGAACCGACAGGGGATACTGAAGCTTTCTTT.